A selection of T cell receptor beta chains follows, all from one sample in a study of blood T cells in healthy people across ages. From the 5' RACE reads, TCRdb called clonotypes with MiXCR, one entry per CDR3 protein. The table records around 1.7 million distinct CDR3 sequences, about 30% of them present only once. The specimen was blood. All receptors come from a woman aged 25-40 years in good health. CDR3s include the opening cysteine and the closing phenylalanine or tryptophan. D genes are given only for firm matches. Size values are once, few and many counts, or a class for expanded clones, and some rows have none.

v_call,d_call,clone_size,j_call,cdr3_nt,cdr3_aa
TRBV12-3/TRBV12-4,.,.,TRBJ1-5,TGTGCCAGCATCCTCAGGGGAGGGAGCAATCAGCCCCAGCATTTT,CASILRGGSNQPQHF
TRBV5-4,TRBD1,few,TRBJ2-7,TGTGCCAGCAGCCACGAAGGGGACAGGGGGAACGAGCAGTACTTC,CASSHEGDRGNEQYF
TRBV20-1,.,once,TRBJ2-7,TGCAGTGCAAGTCGACGGGACTCCACCTACGAGCAGTACTTC,CSASRRDSTYEQYF
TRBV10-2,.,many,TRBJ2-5,TGCGCCAGCAGTGTCCTACCCCAAGAGACCCAGTACTTC,CASSVLPQETQYF
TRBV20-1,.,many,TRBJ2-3,TGCAGTGCTAGGGGACTCCGGGAATCGCAGTATTTT,CSARGLRESQYF
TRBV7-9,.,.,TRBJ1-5,TGTGCCAGCAGCGCTACAGGGAGCAATCACCCCCAGCATTTT,CASSATGSNHPQHF
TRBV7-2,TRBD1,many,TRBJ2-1,TGTGCCAGCAGCTCTTCCGGGACAGTTGCGAGTGAGCAGTTCTTC,CASSSSGTVASEQFF
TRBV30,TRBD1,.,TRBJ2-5,TGTGCCTGGAGTGTAAATCACAGGGGAATCCAGTACTTC,CAWSVNHRGIQYF
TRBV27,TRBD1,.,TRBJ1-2,TGTGCCAGCAGTTTGACAGGGCCAAATGGCTACACCTTC,CASSLTGPNGYTF
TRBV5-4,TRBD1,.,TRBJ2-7,TGTGCCAGCAGCTTGGCCTATGGGACAGCCTACGAGCAGTACTTC,CASSLAYGTAYEQYF
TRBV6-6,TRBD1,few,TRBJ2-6,TGTGCCAGCAGATTTGCACAGGGGAATGGGGCCAACGTCCTGACTTTC,CASRFAQGNGANVLTF
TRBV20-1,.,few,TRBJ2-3,TGCAGTGCTAGAGAGGACATATCCACAGATACGCAGTATTTT,CSAREDISTDTQYF
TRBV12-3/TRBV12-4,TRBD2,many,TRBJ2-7,TGTGCCAGCAGTCGTGCGCAAGGGGGACTAGCGGGTTACGAGCAGTACTTC,CASSRAQGGLAGYEQYF
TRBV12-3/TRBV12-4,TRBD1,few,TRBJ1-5,TGTGCCAGCAGTACGGACAGGAAGGATCAGCCCCAGCATTTT,CASSTDRKDQPQHF
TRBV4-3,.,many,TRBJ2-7,TGCGCCAGCAGATTAGCCAGGGGACCCTACGAGCAGTACTTC,CASRLARGPYEQYF
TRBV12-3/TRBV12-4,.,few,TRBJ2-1,TGTGCCAGCAGTTTCGTCGGCGGGGCCTACAATGAGCAGTTCTTC,CASSFVGGAYNEQFF
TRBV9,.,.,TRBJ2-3,TGTGCCAGCAGCGTAGACGGGGCGGAGATAGATACACAGTATTTT,CASSVDGAEIDTQYF
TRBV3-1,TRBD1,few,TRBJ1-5,TGTGCCAGCAGCCAACGAGGACAGGTGGGGCAGCCCCAGCATTTT,CASSQRGQVGQPQHF
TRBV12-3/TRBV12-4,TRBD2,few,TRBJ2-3,TGTGCCTCTAGCGGGGAATGGGCAGATACGCAGTATTTT,CASSGEWADTQYF
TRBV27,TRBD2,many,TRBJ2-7,TGTGCCAGCAGTTTAACCGGGACTAGCGGAAATAGCCCCTACGAGCAGTACTTC,CASSLTGTSGNSPYEQYF
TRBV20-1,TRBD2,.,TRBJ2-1,TGCAGTGCTACCCGGACTAGCGGGCACAATGAGCAGTTCTTC,CSATRTSGHNEQFF
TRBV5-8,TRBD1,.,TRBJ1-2,TGTGCCAGCAACTTCCGGGGACAGTCCCGCTACACCTTC,CASNFRGQSRYTF
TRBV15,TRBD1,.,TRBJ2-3,TGTGCCACCAGCAGAGCTGGGAGATACAGGGGTAAGGGTAGGACAGATACGCAGTATTTT,CATSRAGRYRGKGRTDTQYF
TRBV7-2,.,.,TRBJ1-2,TGTGCCAGCAGCTTAGTAGGCAGGACAGCTTTTAACTATGGCTACACCTTC,CASSLVGRTAFNYGYTF
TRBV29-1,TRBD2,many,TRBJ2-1,TGCAGCGTTGGCGGTAGCGGGGGGGCCGAGCAGTTCTTC,CSVGGSGGAEQFF
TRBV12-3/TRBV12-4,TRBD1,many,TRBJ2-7,TGTGCCAGCAGTTTAGTCCGGACAGGGGGTTTGATCGAGCAGTACTTC,CASSLVRTGGLIEQYF
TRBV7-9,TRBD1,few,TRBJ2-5,TGTGCCAGCAGCTCCGGGACAGTTCAAGAGATCCAGTACTTC,CASSSGTVQEIQYF
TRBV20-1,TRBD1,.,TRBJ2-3,TGCAGTGCTAGATCACAGGGGGCAGATACGCAGTATTTT,CSARSQGADTQYF
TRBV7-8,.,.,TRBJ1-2,TGTGCCAGCAGCCCCGGGACGGACTACTATGGCTACACCTTC,CASSPGTDYYGYTF
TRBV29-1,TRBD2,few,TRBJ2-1,TGCAGCGTTGCATCTAGCGGGGGTACAATTGAGCAGTTCTTC,CSVASSGGTIEQFF
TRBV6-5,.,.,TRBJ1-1,TGTGCCAGCAGCCGCGGGGTAGGCACTGTAGCTTTCTTT,CASSRGVGTVAFF
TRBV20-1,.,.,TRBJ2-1,TGCAGTGCTAGGAGGGGAGGCGGGACCAATGAGCAGTTCTTC,CSARRGGGTNEQFF
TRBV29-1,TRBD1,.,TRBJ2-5,TGCAGCGTTGATGCAGGGGGAAGGGAGACCCAGTACTTC,CSVDAGGRETQYF
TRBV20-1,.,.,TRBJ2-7,TGCAGTGCTCAGACAGACGGGTCCTACGAGCAGTACTTC,CSAQTDGSYEQYF
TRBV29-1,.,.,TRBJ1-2,TGCAGCGGACCGGGACGAAGAGGCTACACCTTC,CSGPGRRGYTF
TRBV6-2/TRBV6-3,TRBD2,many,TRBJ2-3,TGTGCCAGCACTAGCGGGGCAGATACGCAGTATTTT,CASTSGADTQYF
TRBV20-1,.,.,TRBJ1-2,TGCAGTGCCGGATCGGTGGAGTTGGGCTATGGCTACACCTTC,CSAGSVELGYGYTF
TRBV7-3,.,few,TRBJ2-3,TGTGCCAGCAGCTCCAGTCGGGTTCTTGGCACAGATACGCAGTATTTT,CASSSSRVLGTDTQYF
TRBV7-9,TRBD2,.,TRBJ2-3,TGTGCCAGCAGCTCCCGGACTAGCGGAATATCTAGCACAGATACGCAGTATTTT,CASSSRTSGISSTDTQYF
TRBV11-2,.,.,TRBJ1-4,TGTGCCAGCAGCTTAGATTCCTTGAGACGGGGCACCCCAACTAATGAAAAACTGTTTTTT,CASSLDSLRRGTPTNEKLFF
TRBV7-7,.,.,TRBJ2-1,TGTGCCAGCAGCTTAGAGGGGGTGGGGAAGCAGTTCTTC,CASSLEGVGKQFF
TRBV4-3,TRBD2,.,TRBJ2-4,TGCGCCAGCAGCCCCTCCGCAGCGGGACTCAACAATGAGCAGTACTTC,CASSPSAAGLNNEQYF
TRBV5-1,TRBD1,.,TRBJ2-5,TGCGCCAGCAGCTCCCAACAGGGGGCTGGGGAGACCCAGTACTTC,CASSSQQGAGETQYF
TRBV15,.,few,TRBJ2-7,TGTGCCACCAGCAGAGGACCGACCTCTGGCGAGCAGTACTTC,CATSRGPTSGEQYF